Shown below are 13 T cell receptor beta chains from a single sample sequenced in a study of T cell responses to AZD1222 COVID-19 vaccine. TCRdb's table, derived via immunoSEQ multiplex PCR, lists solely in-frame clones and lacks some. The sample carries approximately 52,000 clones, approximately 88% recorded once. Here the sequenced sample was peripheral blood, taken 28 days after the second AZD1222 dose. These receptors were obtained from an adult who received the AZD1222 COVID-19 vaccine.

This chain connects TRBV24-1 to TRBJ2-1; TRBD2 matches at 11 bases. This CDR3 has 14 amino acids. V lost 6 bases and J lost 8; bases outside the gene matches: 5. Germline values: CDR1 KGHDR, CDR2 SFDVKD. The CDR3 is CATSSSGRLHEQFF. CDR3 bases: TGTGCCACCAGTTCTAGCGGGAGGTTGCATGAGCAGTTCTTC.

The genes are TRBV6-6 and TRBJ2-1; TRBD1 is a possible D gene (5 bases). With 2 bases removed from V and 10 bases from J, the gap between germline ends came to 12 bases. CDR1 MNHNY and CDR2 SVGAGI come from the germline V gene (reference sequence). The CDR3 spans 13 residues. CDR3 amino acids: CASSYQRKGEQFF. The DNA for the CDR3 is TGTGCCAGCAGTTACCAAAGGAAGGGGGAGCAGTTCTTC.

This chain links TRBV6-1 with TRBJ1-3, with D maybe TRBD1 (5 bases). CDR1 is MNHNS, CDR2 SASEGT, per germline. This CDR3 is 16 amino acids long. Trimming took off 4 bases at V and 2 bases at J, with 15 bases between the two ends. This CDR3 reads CASSGGLRNTGNTIYF. The CDR3 region has the DNA TGTGCCAGCAGTGGGGGACTCCGGAATACTGGAAACACCATATATTTT.

This clone occurred once. The J gene is TRBJ1-5, the V gene TRBV19, with unresolved D. CDR3 length: 15 residues. Germline V gene sequence: CDR1 LNHDA, CDR2 SQIVND (reference sequence). V was clipped by 8 bases and J by 5 bases, with 19 bases between them. The CDR3 is CASGRRSGTDQPQHF. CDR3 DNA sequence: TGTGCCAGTGGACGTCGGTCCGGAACCGATCAGCCCCAGCATTTT.

The chain has TRBV7-9 and TRBJ1-4; possible D gene TRBD1, 6 bases. The CDR3 loop spans 16 amino acids. CDR1 is SEHNR, CDR2 FQNEAQ, per germline (reference sequence). V was trimmed by 1 base and J by 10 bases, leaving 19 bases between them. The CDR3 nucleotides read TGTGCCAGCAGCTTAGTACAGGGCGTAATGATTCGAAAACTGTTTTTT. Residues: CASSLVQGVMIRKLFF. The full variable domain, in which reference TRBV7-9 and TRBJ1-4 provide the parts outside the CDR3, is DTGVSQNPRHKITKRGQNVTFRCDPISEHNRLYWYRQTLGQGPEFLTYFQNEAQLEKSRLLSDRFSAERPKGSFSTLEIQRTEQGDSAMYLCASSLVQGVMIRKLFFGSGTQLSVL.

V is TRBV19 and J is TRBJ2-2; D is ambiguous. This CDR3 has 14 amino acids. CDR1 and CDR2 (germline): LNHDA, SQIVND (reference sequence). V lost 5 bases and J 4 bases, leaving 11 bases between the germline ends. CDR3 bases: TGTGCCAGTAGTTCCCTCCCATTCACCGGGGAGCTGTTTTTT. Translation: CASSSLPFTGELFF.

CDR3 bases: TGTGCCAGCAGTGTCGTGGCTACCCTGCAAGAGACCCAGTACTTC. Protein sequence: CASSVVATLQETQYF. The rearrangement uses TRBV28 and TRBJ2-5; D remains unclear. The V and J ends lost 5 bases and 2 bases respectively, with 15 bases between them. The CDR3 extends over 15 amino acids. The germline V gene encodes CDR1 MDHEN and CDR2 SYDVKM.

V is TRBV9 and J is TRBJ1-4, with 7 bases lining up with TRBD1. The V gene end was trimmed by 7 bases and the J gene end by 7 bases; junction bases not matched to a gene: 13. In germline, CDR1 is SGDLS, CDR2 YYNGEE. The CDR3 has 15 residues. The CDR3 DNA sequence: TGTGCCAGCGGAAAGACAGGGTTCGGTGGTGAAAAACTGTTTTTT. Translation gives CASGKTGFGGEKLFF. The full variable domain, in which reference TRBV9 and TRBJ1-4 provide the parts outside the CDR3, is DSGVTQTPKHLITATGQRVTLRCSPRSGDLSVYWYQQSLDQGLQFLIQYYNGEERAKGNILERFSAQQFPDLHSELNLSSLELGDSALYFCASGKTGFGGEKLFFGSGTQLSVL.

The rearrangement joins TRBV3-1 (or the pseudogene TRBV3-2) to TRBJ2-1; 13 positions agree with TRBD2. Germline trimming cut 1 base from V and 7 bases from J; bases unmatched to any gene: 1. The CDR3 length is 15 residues. Germline CDR1 is LGHDT and CDR2 is YNNKEL (reference sequence). CDR3 loop: CASSQGTSGRNEQFF. The CDR3 DNA is TGTGCCAGCAGCCAAGGGACTAGCGGGAGAAATGAGCAGTTCTTC.

With respect to this clone: The same CDR3 can be traced to other DNA sequences in this sample. The chain recombines TRBV9 with TRBJ1-3; D is unclear. Germline V gives CDR1 SGDLS, CDR2 YYNGEE. The CDR3 is 14 residues long. V was trimmed by 0 bases and J by 4 bases, leaving 8 bases between them. The CDR3 DNA reads TGTGCCAGCAGCGTAGGATCAACCGGAAACACCATATATTTT. It translates to CASSVGSTGNTIYF.

The chain recombines TRBV28 with TRBJ2-1, with D perhaps matching TRBD2 (5 bases). V dropped 7 bases and J dropped 4 bases, with 14 bases sitting between them. The germline V gene encodes CDR1 MDHEN and CDR2 SYDVKM. CDR3 length: 14 residues. The CDR3 region is CASISGGLYNEQFF. The CDR3 coding sequence is TGTGCCAGCATCAGCGGAGGCCTGTACAATGAGCAGTTCTTC.

The V call is TRBV6-1, the J call TRBJ1-4; D is possibly TRBD1 (5 bases). The CDR3 is 16 residues long. Germline V lookup: CDR1 MNHNS, CDR2 SASEGT. The V end was cut by 3 bases, the J end by 5 bases, with 16 bases between. The CDR3 is CASSEGSRVLNEKLFF. CDR3 DNA: TGTGCCAGCAGTGAGGGGTCCAGGGTCCTGAATGAAAAACTGTTTTTT.

The chain is built from TRBV7-9 and TRBJ1-1; unclear D gene. The CDR3 has 13 residues. Germline CDR1 and CDR2: SEHNR and FQNEAQ (reference sequence). Trimming stripped 5 bases from V and 1 base from J, with 8 bases between. The CDR3 is CASSLHRNTEAFF. DNA of the CDR3: TGTGCCAGCAGCCTTCACAGGAACACTGAAGCTTTCTTT.